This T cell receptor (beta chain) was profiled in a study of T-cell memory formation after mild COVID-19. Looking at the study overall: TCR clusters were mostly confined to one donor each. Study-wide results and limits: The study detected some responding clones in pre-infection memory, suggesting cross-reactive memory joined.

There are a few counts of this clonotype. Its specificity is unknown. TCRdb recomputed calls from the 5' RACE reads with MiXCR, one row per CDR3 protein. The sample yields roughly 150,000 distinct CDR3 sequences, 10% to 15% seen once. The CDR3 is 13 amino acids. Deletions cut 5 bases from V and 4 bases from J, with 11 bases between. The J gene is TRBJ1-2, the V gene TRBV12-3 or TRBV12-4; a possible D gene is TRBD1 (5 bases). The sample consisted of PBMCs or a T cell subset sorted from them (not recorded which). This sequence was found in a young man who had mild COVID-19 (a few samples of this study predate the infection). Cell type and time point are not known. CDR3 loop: CASSLRDGYGYTF. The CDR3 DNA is TGTGCCAGCAGTCTACGGGACGGCTATGGCTACACCTTC.